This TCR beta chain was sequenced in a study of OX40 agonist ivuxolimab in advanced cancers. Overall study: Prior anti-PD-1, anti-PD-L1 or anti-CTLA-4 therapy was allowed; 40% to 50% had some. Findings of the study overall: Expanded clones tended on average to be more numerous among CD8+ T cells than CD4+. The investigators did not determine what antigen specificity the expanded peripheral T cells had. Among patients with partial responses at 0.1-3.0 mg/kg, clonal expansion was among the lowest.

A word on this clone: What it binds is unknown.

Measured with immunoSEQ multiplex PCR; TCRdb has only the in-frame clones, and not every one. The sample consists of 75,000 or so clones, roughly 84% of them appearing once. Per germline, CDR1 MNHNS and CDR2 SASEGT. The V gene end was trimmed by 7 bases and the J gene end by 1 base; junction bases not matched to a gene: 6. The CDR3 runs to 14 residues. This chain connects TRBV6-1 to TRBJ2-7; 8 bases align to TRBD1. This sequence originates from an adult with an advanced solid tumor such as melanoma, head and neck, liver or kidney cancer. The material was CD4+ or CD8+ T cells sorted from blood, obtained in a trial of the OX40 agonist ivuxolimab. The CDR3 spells CASTTGTGSYEQYF. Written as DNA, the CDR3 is TGTGCCAGCACCACCGGGACAGGTTCCTACGAGCAGTACTTC.